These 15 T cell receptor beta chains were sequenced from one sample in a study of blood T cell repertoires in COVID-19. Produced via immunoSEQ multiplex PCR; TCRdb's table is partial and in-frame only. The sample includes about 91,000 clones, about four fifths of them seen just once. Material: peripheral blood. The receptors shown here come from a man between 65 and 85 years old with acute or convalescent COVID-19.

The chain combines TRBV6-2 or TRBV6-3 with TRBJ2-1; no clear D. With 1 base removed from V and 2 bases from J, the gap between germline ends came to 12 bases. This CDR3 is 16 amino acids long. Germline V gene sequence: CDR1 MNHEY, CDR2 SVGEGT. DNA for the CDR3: TGTGCCAGCAGTTACTTACCCGCGAGCGCCTACAATGAGCAGTTCTTC. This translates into CASSYLPASAYNEQFF.

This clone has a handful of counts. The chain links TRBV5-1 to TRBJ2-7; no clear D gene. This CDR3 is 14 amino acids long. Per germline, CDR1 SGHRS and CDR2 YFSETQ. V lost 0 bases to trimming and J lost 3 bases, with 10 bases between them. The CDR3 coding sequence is TGCGCCAGCAGCTTGGGCCTAGTTGGCTACGAGCAGTACTTC. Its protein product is CASSLGLVGYEQYF.

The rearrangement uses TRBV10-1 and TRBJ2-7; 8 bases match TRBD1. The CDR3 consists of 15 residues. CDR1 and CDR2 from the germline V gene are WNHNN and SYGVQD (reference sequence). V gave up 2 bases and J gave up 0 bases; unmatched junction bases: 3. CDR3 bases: TGCGCCAGCAGTGAGCAGGGGGCGACCTCCTACGAGCAGTACTTC. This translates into CASSEQGATSYEQYF.

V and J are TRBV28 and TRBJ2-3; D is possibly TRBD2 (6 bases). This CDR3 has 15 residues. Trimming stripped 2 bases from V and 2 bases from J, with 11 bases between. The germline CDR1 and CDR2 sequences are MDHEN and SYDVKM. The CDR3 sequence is CASSLQADYTDTQYF. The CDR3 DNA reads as TGTGCCAGCAGTTTACAAGCGGACTACACAGATACGCAGTATTTT.

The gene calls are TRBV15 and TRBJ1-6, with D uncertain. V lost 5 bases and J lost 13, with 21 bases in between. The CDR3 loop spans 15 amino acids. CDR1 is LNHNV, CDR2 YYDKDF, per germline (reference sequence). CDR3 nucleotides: TGTGCCACCAGCGCTTCTCGGCTATCGGGATGGCCCCTCCACTTT. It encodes CATSASRLSGWPLHF.

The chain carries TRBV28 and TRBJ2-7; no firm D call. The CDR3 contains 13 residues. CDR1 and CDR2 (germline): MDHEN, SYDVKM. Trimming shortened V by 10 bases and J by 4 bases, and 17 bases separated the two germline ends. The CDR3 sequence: CATLSSLLYEQYF. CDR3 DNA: TGTGCCACCCTGTCGTCACTGCTTTACGAGCAGTACTTC.

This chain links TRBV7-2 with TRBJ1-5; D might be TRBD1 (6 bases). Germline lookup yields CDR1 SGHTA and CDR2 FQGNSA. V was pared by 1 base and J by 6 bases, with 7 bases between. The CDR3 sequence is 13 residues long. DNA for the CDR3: TGTGCCAGCAGCTTAGAAGGGGGTCAGCCCCAGCATTTT. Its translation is CASSLEGGQPQHF.

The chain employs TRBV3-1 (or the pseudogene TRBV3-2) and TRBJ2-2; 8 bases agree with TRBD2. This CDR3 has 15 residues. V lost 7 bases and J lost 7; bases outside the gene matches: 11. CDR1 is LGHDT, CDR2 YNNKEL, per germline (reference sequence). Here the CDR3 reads CASNKREIDSGELFF. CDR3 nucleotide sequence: TGTGCCAGCAACAAGCGGGAGATTGATAGCGGGGAGCTGTTTTTT.

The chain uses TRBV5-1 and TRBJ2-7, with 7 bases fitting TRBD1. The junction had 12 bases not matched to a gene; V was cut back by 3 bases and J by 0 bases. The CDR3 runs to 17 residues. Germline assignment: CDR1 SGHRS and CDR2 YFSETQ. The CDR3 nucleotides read TGCGCCAGCAGCTCTATGACAGGGTTCTTCGCCTCCTACGAGCAGTACTTC. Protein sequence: CASSSMTGFFASYEQYF.

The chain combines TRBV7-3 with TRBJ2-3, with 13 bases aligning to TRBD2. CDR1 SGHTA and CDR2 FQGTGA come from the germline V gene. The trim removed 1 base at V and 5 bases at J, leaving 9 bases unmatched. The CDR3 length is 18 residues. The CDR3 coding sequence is TGTGCCAGCAGCTTAAACCCGGGACTAGCGGGATTTAGAGATACGCAGTATTTT. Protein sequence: CASSLNPGLAGFRDTQYF.

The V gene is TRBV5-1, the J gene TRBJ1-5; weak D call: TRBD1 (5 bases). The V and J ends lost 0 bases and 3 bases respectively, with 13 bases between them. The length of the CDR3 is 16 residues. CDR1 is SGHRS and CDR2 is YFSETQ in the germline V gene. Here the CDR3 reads CASSLGGSRPNQPQHF. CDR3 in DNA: TGCGCCAGCAGCTTGGGGGGCAGTCGTCCCAATCAGCCCCAGCATTTT.

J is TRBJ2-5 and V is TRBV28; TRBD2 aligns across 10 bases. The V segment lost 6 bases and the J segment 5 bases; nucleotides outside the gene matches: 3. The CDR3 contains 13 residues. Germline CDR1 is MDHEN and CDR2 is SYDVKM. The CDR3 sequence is CASRGTSAETQYF. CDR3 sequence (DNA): TGTGCCAGCAGGGGGACTAGCGCGGAGACCCAGTACTTC.

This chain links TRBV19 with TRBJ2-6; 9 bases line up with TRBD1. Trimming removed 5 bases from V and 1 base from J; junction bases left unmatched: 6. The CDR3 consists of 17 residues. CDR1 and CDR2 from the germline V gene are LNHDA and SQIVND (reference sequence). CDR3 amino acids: CASSWDRELSGANVLTF. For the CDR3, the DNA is TGTGCCAGTAGTTGGGACAGGGAACTATCTGGGGCCAACGTCCTGACTTTC.

CDR3 coding DNA: TGTGCCAGCAAAGACAGCCGTGGTTTGCCCCAGCATTTT. This codes for CASKDSRGLPQHF. The rearrangement joins TRBV6-5 to TRBJ1-5; D perhaps matches TRBD1 (5 bases). The CDR3 is 13 residues long. From germline, CDR1 is MNHEY and CDR2 SVGAGI. Trimming removed 7 bases from V and 9 bases from J, with 16 bases in between.

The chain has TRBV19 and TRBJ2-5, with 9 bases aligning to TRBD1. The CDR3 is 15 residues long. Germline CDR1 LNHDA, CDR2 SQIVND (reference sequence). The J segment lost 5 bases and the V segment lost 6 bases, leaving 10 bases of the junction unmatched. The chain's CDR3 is CASSPRTGEGETQYF. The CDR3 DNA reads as TGTGCCAGTAGCCCGAGGACAGGGGAAGGGGAGACCCAGTACTTC.